Listed below are T cell receptor beta chains from one sample, sequenced in a study of T-cell reconstitution after alpha-beta-depleted transplantation in children. TCRdb recomputed calls from the PCR reads with MiXCR, one row per CDR3 protein. The table has around 380,000 distinct CDR3 sequences, around 9.9% seen once. Sequenced material: PBMCs from the stem cell graft donor, taken from the stem cell graft. These receptors were obtained from a human donor who donated a stem cell graft to a child with acute myeloid leukemia. Each CDR3 is given with its conserved first and last residue. Fields, in order: V gene, J gene, clone size, D gene, CDR3 protein, CDR3 DNA. The D gene is left open where the match is weak. Expanded clones get a size class; other rows say once, few or many, or leave the size out.

TRBV9	TRBJ2-2	-	TRBD2	CASSARGGAGELFF	TGTGCCAGCAGCGCGCGGGGAGGGGCCGGGGAGCTGTTTTTT
TRBV6-5	TRBJ1-5	few	-	CASSYNNDPRGFNQPQHF	TGTGCCAGCAGTTACAACAATGATCCCAGGGGCTTCAATCAGCCCCAGCATTTT
TRBV5-1	TRBJ1-3	-	-	CASSLDISGNTIYF	TGCGCCAGCAGCTTGGATATTTCTGGAAACACCATATATTTT
TRBV5-5	TRBJ1-1	many	-	CASSLFPPGGTEAFF	TGTGCCAGCAGCTTGTTCCCCCCCGGGGGCACTGAAGCTTTCTTT
TRBV25-1	TRBJ2-1	-	-	CASSLVLASSNEQFF	TGTGCCAGCAGTTTAGTCCTAGCGAGTAGCAATGAGCAGTTCTTC
TRBV6-1	TRBJ2-2	-	TRBD2	CASSDLAGGPAGELFF	TGTGCCAGCAGTGATTTAGCGGGAGGGCCTGCCGGGGAGCTGTTTTTT
TRBV12-3/TRBV12-4	TRBJ2-5	-	TRBD1	CASSQMTGGETQYF	TGTGCCAGCAGTCAGATGACAGGGGGAGAGACCCAGTACTTC
TRBV11-2	TRBJ2-4	many	TRBD2	CASSPRGGGRSKNIQYF	TGTGCCAGCAGCCCCCGTGGCGGGGGGCGGTCCAAAAACATTCAGTACTTC
TRBV12-3/TRBV12-4	TRBJ2-5	-	TRBD2	CASSLGLAEAETQYF	TGTGCCAGCAGTTTAGGACTAGCGGAGGCAGAGACCCAGTACTTC
TRBV5-1	TRBJ2-1	-	TRBD2	CASSQLAGGLNEQFF	TGCGCCAGCAGCCAGCTAGCGGGGGGCCTCAATGAGCAGTTCTTC
TRBV7-2	TRBJ1-5	many	-	CASSLGAGRVNQPQHF	TGTGCCAGCAGCTTAGGCGCGGGGAGGGTAAATCAGCCCCAGCATTTT
TRBV7-8	TRBJ2-5	many	TRBD2	CASSLTPGTSGRETQYF	TGTGCCAGCAGCCTAACCCCTGGGACTAGCGGGAGAGAGACCCAGTACTTC
TRBV10-1	TRBJ2-1	few	TRBD2	CASSDPSGGSYNEQFF	TGCGCCAGCAGCGACCCTAGCGGGGGGTCCTACAATGAGCAGTTCTTC
TRBV27	TRBJ1-1	few	-	CASSTASGLASTEAFF	TGTGCCAGCTCGACAGCGTCAGGGTTGGCAAGCACTGAAGCTTTCTTT
TRBV4-3	TRBJ2-6	-	TRBD1	CASSQAPGTGSGANVLTF	TGCGCCAGCAGCCAAGCACCTGGGACAGGCTCTGGGGCCAACGTCCTGACTTTC
TRBV10-2	TRBJ1-1	many	-	CASVGDGNTEAFF	TGCGCCAGCGTCGGGGACGGGAACACTGAAGCTTTCTTT
TRBV27	TRBJ1-2	-	TRBD1	CASSLSRTGGGGYTF	TGTGCCAGCAGTTTATCCCGGACAGGGGGAGGTGGCTACACCTTC
TRBV2	TRBJ2-1	many	-	CASGEVQGRYEQFF	TGTGCCAGCGGGGAAGTACAGGGCAGGTATGAGCAGTTCTTC
TRBV4-3	TRBJ1-1	many	-	CASSQVYPGMNTEAFF	TGCGCCAGCAGCCAAGTTTATCCAGGGATGAACACTGAAGCTTTCTTT
TRBV4-2	TRBJ2-1	-	TRBD2	CASSQELRRTSGPNEQFF	TGTGCCAGCAGCCAAGAGTTGAGGAGGACTAGCGGACCCAATGAGCAGTTCTTC
TRBV27	TRBJ2-7	-	-	CASSLFLGRAYEQYF	TGTGCCAGCAGTTTATTTCTCGGGCGCGCCTACGAGCAGTACTTC
TRBV4-2	TRBJ2-1	few	-	CASSQVGWGGEQFF	TGTGCCAGCAGCCAAGTTGGGTGGGGAGGCGAGCAGTTCTTC